Following are 28 T cell receptor beta chains from one sample sequenced in a study of T cells after yellow fever vaccination. TCRdb reprocessed the 5' RACE reads via MiXCR and lists one record per CDR3 protein. The sample has around 610,000 distinct CDR3 sequences, approximately 13% seen once. Sample: PBMCs, taken on the day of the yellow fever booster vaccination. The receptors originated from a man aged 25-45 years who received the YFV17D yellow fever vaccine.

Ten or more counts support this clonotype. The rearrangement links TRBV2 to TRBJ2-2; D not resolved. The CDR3 sequence is 13 residues long. V lost 6 bases to trimming and J lost 7 bases, with 12 bases between them. From germline, CDR1 is SNHLY and CDR2 FYNNEI. The CDR3 bases are TGTGCCAGCAGCAAGGAAGTGGGCGGGGAGCTGTTTTTT. Amino acid sequence: CASSKEVGGELFF.

This clonotype was observed a handful of times. CDR3 nucleotide sequence: TGTGCCAGTGCCCAGGGCACGTACTATGGCTACACCTTC. This codes for CASAQGTYYGYTF. J is TRBJ1-2 and V is TRBV12-3 or TRBV12-4; D possibly corresponds to TRBD1 (5 bases). This CDR3 spans 13 amino acids. V was pared by 9 bases and J by 3 bases, with 14 bases between.

This clonotype was seen a few times. The genes are TRBV6-2 or TRBV6-3 and TRBJ2-3; D unclear. The CDR3 is 12 residues long. Per the germline V gene, CDR1 is MNHEY and CDR2 is SVGEGT. Trimming shortened V by 5 bases and J by 7 bases, and 10 bases separated the two germline ends. The CDR3 sequence: CASSQVLNTQYF. The CDR3 DNA reads TGTGCCAGCAGTCAAGTTTTGAATACGCAGTATTTT.

V usage is TRBV5-5 and J usage is TRBJ1-5; perhaps TRBD1 as D (5 bases). The CDR3 contains 14 residues. With 2 bases removed from V and 9 bases from J, the gap between germline ends came to 15 bases. The germline CDR1 and CDR2 sequences are SGHKS and YYEKEE (reference sequence). CDR3 nucleotide sequence: TGTGCCAGCAGCTTTAACATGGGGCAGGGGCCCCAGCATTTT. Translated, it gives CASSFNMGQGPQHF.

This clonotype was found a few times. This sequence joins TRBV7-8 and TRBJ2-1; 10 nucleotides match TRBD1. V lost 2 bases and J lost 6; bases outside the gene matches: 7. From germline, CDR1 is SGHVS and CDR2 FQNEAQ. The CDR3 has 16 residues. The CDR3 DNA reads TGTGCCAGCAGCTTATCGATTGGACAGGGGGTCAATGAGCAGTTCTTC. It specifies CASSLSIGQGVNEQFF.

The genes are TRBV6-4 and TRBJ2-1, with D possibly being TRBD2 (5 bases). The germline V gene encodes CDR1 MRHNA and CDR2 SNTAGT. Deletions cut 8 bases from V and 2 bases from J, with 16 bases between. The CDR3 contains 15 residues. This CDR3 reads CASRNREGPYNEQFF. Written as DNA, the CDR3 is TGTGCCAGCCGTAATCGGGAAGGACCCTACAATGAGCAGTTCTTC.

The V and J genes are TRBV19 and TRBJ2-2, with D possibly matching TRBD1 (6 bases). CDR3 size: 14 residues. The V and J ends lost 7 bases and 6 bases respectively, with 15 bases between them. The germline gives CDR1 LNHDA, CDR2 SQIVND (reference sequence). CDR3 DNA sequence: TGTGCCAGTATGCAAGACAGGTTATCCGGGGAGCTGTTTTTT. Translated: CASMQDRLSGELFF.

This clonotype was detected a few times. V is TRBV7-3 and J is TRBJ2-3, with 9 bases lining up with TRBD2. J lost 3 bases, V lost 5 bases, and 3 bases had no gene match. Germline V lookup: CDR1 SGHTA, CDR2 FQGTGA. The CDR3 consists of 14 residues. CDR3 sequence: CASSHSGRTDTQYF. The CDR3 DNA follows: TGTGCCAGCAGCCATAGCGGGAGAACAGATACGCAGTATTTT.

This chain uses TRBV12-3 or TRBV12-4 with TRBJ2-1; 8 bases fit TRBD1. The J segment lost 0 bases and the V segment lost 4 bases, leaving 8 bases of the junction unmatched. CDR3 length equals 17 residues. In nucleotides, the CDR3 is TGTGCCAGCAGTTGGGGTGACAGGGGCCCCTCCTACAATGAGCAGTTCTTC. It specifies CASSWGDRGPSYNEQFF.

Only a few counts were recorded for this clonotype. The rearrangement uses TRBV7-2 and TRBJ2-1, with TRBD2 identical over 7 bases. The junction had 10 bases not matched to a gene; V was cut back by 4 bases and J by 7 bases. CDR1 and CDR2 (germline): SGHTA, FQGNSA. This CDR3 has 15 residues. Here the CDR3 DNA reads TGTGCCAGCAGCTCGGTGGGAGGGCCGGGTAATGAGCAGTTCTTC. Its protein product is CASSSVGGPGNEQFF.

This clonotype was detected only a few times. This chain joins TRBV5-1 and TRBJ2-3; D call uncertain. The CDR3 length is 15 residues. The germline gives CDR1 SGHRS, CDR2 YFSETQ. V was shortened by 4 bases and J by 9 bases, with 21 bases between the two germline ends. CDR3 in DNA: TGCGCCAGCAGCGATCTTAAGGCCCCCCCAGGAACGCAGTATTTT. It is translated as CASSDLKAPPGTQYF.

This clonotype was seen more than once but under ten times. The chain couples TRBV6-1 to TRBJ2-1; 12 bases fit TRBD1. V lost 7 bases and J lost 7; bases outside the gene matches: 8. The V gene's germline CDR1 is MNHNS and CDR2 SASEGT. This CDR3 is 15 amino acids long. The CDR3 DNA reads as TGTGCCAGCAACTACCCGGGACAGGGGGCGAATGAGCAGTTCTTC. This gives the protein CASNYPGQGANEQFF.

This clonotype was counted only a few times. This chain connects TRBV11-2 to TRBJ2-5; 7 bases are shared with TRBD1. Germline CDR1 and CDR2: SGHAT and FQNNGV. V was clipped by 7 bases and J by 5 bases; unmatched bases: 7. The CDR3 spans 13 residues. CDR3 coding DNA: TGTGCCAGCACCAGAGACAGGGCTGAGACCCAGTACTTC. Translation: CASTRDRAETQYF.

In this sample, this clonotype turned up a few times. The chain employs TRBV9 and TRBJ2-1; 9 nucleotides line up with TRBD1. V was clipped by 3 bases and J by 1 base; unmatched bases: 2. Germline V gene sequence: CDR1 SGDLS, CDR2 YYNGEE. This CDR3 contains 15 residues. Written as DNA, the CDR3 is TGTGCCAGCAGCGCGGGACAGGGATCCTACAATGAGCAGTTCTTC. It translates to CASSAGQGSYNEQFF.

The V call is TRBV12-3 or TRBV12-4, the J call TRBJ2-2; D tentatively reads TRBD1 or TRBD2 (5 bases each). Trimming left V 6 bases short and J 7 bases short, with 30 bases between. The CDR3 runs to 19 residues. The CDR3 region has the DNA TGTGCCAGCAGCCCCTACCTAGTCGGGACCCTAGCTAGCAGCGGGGAGCTGTTTTTT. Its protein is CASSPYLVGTLASSGELFF.

The chain joins TRBV7-9 to TRBJ2-7; a weak D match, TRBD1 (6 bases). Germline-derived CDR1 and CDR2 are SEHNR and FQNEAQ (reference sequence). The CDR3 has 15 amino acids. With 5 bases removed from V and 2 bases from J, the gap between germline ends came to 16 bases. In nucleotides, the CDR3 is TGTGCCAGCAGCCCGAAACAGGGTCCGGCCTACGAGCAGTACTTC. This encodes CASSPKQGPAYEQYF.

This chain joins TRBV7-3 and TRBJ1-5, with D perhaps TRBD1 (6 bases). Trimming took 2 bases from V and 7 from J, leaving 9 bases between them. Germline V lookup: CDR1 SGHTA, CDR2 FQGTGA. This CDR3 has 13 residues. Here the CDR3 reads CASSLHRDQPQHF. The CDR3 nucleotides read TGTGCCAGCAGCTTACACAGGGACCAGCCCCAGCATTTT.

The chain combines TRBV6-5 with TRBJ2-3; 12 bases map to TRBD1. The CDR3 is 16 residues long. V gave up 10 bases and J gave up 3 bases; unmatched junction bases: 11. CDR1 and CDR2 (germline): MNHEY, SVGAGI. This chain's CDR3 is CATYRPGQGATDTQYF. CDR3 in DNA: TGTGCCACTTACCGACCGGGACAGGGGGCAACAGATACGCAGTATTTT.

The rearrangement uses TRBV7-6 and TRBJ2-1, with TRBD2 matching 7 bases. Germline V gives CDR1 SGHVS, CDR2 FNYEAQ. The V and J ends lost 1 base and 1 base, in that order; junction bases with no gene match: 7. The CDR3 spans 17 residues. The CDR3 nucleotides are TGTGCCAGCAGCTTAGGAGGCGGCGGGAGTTCCTACAATGAGCAGTTCTTC. Amino acids: CASSLGGGGSSYNEQFF.

In nucleotides, the CDR3 is TGTGCCAGCAGTTACAACAGGCCATTCCAAGAGACCCAGTACTTC. It yields the protein CASSYNRPFQETQYF. This chain connects TRBV6-5 to TRBJ2-5, with D maybe TRBD1 (5 bases). Trimming stripped 2 bases from V and 1 base from J, with 11 bases between. Germline V CDR1 and CDR2: MNHEY, SVGAGI. The CDR3 sequence is 15 residues long.

This clonotype has a handful of counts. The chain couples TRBV20-1 to TRBJ2-7; D is tentatively TRBD1 or TRBD2 (5 bases each). The germline V gene encodes CDR1 DFQATT and CDR2 SNEGSKA (reference sequence). The V and J ends lost 6 bases and 2 bases respectively, with 14 bases between them. CDR3 size: 13 residues. The DNA for the CDR3 is TGCAGTGCACAGAGCAGGGACCCCTACGAGCAGTACTTC. Translated: CSAQSRDPYEQYF.

CDR3 DNA sequence: TGTGCCAGCAGCGCCGGACAGGGAACCTATGGCTACACCTTC. Protein product: CASSAGQGTYGYTF. This sequence joins TRBV7-9 and TRBJ1-2; 8 bases fit TRBD1. V was clipped by 5 bases and J by 4 bases; unmatched bases: 6. Germline CDR1 and CDR2: SEHNR and FQNEAQ (reference sequence). This CDR3 has 14 amino acids.

The chain couples TRBV11-2 to TRBJ2-1; D gene ambiguous. The CDR3 is made up of 15 amino acids. Germline CDR1 reads SGHAT; CDR2 reads FQNNGV. V lost 2 bases to trimming and J lost 3 bases, with 11 bases between them. The CDR3 loop is CASSLSQSFYNEQFF. In DNA, the CDR3 is TGTGCCAGCAGCTTAAGTCAGTCATTCTACAATGAGCAGTTCTTC.

V usage is TRBV14 and J usage is TRBJ2-1; 9 nucleotides match TRBD2. This CDR3 is built from 16 residues. V shed 4 bases, J shed 7 bases, and the junction held 11 bases outside the gene matches. CDR1 and CDR2 from the germline V gene are SGHDN and FVKESK. CDR3: CASSRLRGGRGNEQFF. CDR3 nucleotides: TGTGCCAGCAGCCGTCTCCGAGGCGGGAGGGGTAATGAGCAGTTCTTC.

This clonotype was detected only a few times. The chain links TRBV20-1 to TRBJ2-5; tentatively, D is TRBD2 (6 bases). In germline, CDR1 is DFQATT, CDR2 SNEGSKA (reference sequence). The CDR3 runs to 13 residues. Trimming left V 5 bases short and J 5 bases short, with 15 bases between. Here the CDR3 DNA reads TGCAGTGCTCCCCGTGGAGGGTTGGAGACCCAGTACTTC. Protein sequence: CSAPRGGLETQYF.

In this sample, this clonotype turned up a few times. The CDR3 here is CASSPGARSSYEQYF. The CDR3 DNA follows: TGTGCCAGCAGCCCCGGGGCCCGGAGCTCCTACGAGCAGTACTTC. V is TRBV5-5 and J is TRBJ2-7, with D perhaps assigned TRBD1 or TRBD2 (5 bases each). The CDR3 is made up of 15 amino acids. Germline lookup yields CDR1 SGHKS and CDR2 YYEKEE (reference sequence). Trimming cost V 4 bases and J 0 bases, with 14 bases left between them.

The genes are TRBV5-1 and TRBJ2-1; D could derive from TRBD1 or TRBD2 (5 bases each). The V end lost 1 base, the J end lost 0 bases, and 14 bases lay between the germline ends. The CDR3 is 17 amino acids. Germline loops: CDR1 SGHRS, CDR2 YFSETQ. The CDR3 here is CASSLTGTGSSYNEQFF. The CDR3 nucleotides read TGCGCCAGCAGCTTGACAGGCACGGGGAGCTCCTACAATGAGCAGTTCTTC.

This chain connects TRBV5-1 to TRBJ2-2; 11 nucleotides align to TRBD2. Germline CDR1 reads SGHRS; CDR2 reads YFSETQ. J lost 4 bases, V lost 0 bases, and 8 bases had no gene match. The CDR3 extends over 18 amino acids. The CDR3 sequence: CASSLALSGRAGTGELFF. In DNA, the CDR3 is TGCGCCAGCAGCTTGGCCCTTAGCGGGAGGGCCGGCACCGGGGAGCTGTTTTTT.